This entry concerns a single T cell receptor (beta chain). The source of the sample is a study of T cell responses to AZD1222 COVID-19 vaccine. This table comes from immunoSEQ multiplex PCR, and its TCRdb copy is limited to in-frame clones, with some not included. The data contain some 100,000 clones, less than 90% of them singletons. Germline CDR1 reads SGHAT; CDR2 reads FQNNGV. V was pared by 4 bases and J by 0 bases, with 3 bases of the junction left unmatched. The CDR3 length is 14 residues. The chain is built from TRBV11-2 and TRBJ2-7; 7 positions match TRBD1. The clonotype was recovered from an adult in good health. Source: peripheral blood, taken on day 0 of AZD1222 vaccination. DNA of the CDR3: TGTGCCAGCAGCTCCAGACAGGGCTCCTACGAGCAGTACTTC. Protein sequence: CASSSRQGSYEQYF.